The 27 T cell receptor beta chains presented below share a single source sample, sequenced in a study of CD8 T cells in Susac syndrome. An amount of RNA that ranged from roughly 0.45 to 1 ug was reverse transcribed with random hexamers. MiXCR, run by TCRdb on the immunoSEQ multiplex PCR reads, gives a single entry per CDR3 protein. The sample holds roughly 130,000 distinct CDR3 sequences, around 96% seen once. What was sequenced was CD4+ T cells from PBMCs. These TCRs come from a human donor in good health.

This chain connects TRBV7-9 to TRBJ1-1; D is uncertain. The CDR3 spans 16 residues. From germline, CDR1 is SEHNR and CDR2 FQNEAQ (reference sequence). Trimming stripped 4 bases from V and 9 bases from J, with 24 bases between. In nucleotides, the CDR3 is TGTGCCAGCAGCTCCCAGAGTTTTGGGTCCTCGAACAAAGCTTTCTTT. Its protein is CASSSQSFGSSNKAFF.

The chain carries TRBV29-1 and TRBJ2-1, with D possibly being TRBD1 or TRBD2 (5 bases each). The CDR3 runs to 13 residues. Trimming removed 6 bases from V and 4 bases from J, with 13 bases in between. Germline CDR1 SQVTM, CDR2 ANQGSEA. CDR3 nucleotide sequence: TGCAGCGTCGTGGGACCTGGGTACAATGAGCAGTTCTTC. As protein: CSVVGPGYNEQFF.

The chain carries TRBV7-2 and TRBJ2-5; D unresolved. The CDR3 runs to 15 residues. Germline lookup yields CDR1 SGHTA and CDR2 FQGNSA. V shed 2 bases and J shed 1 base, with 11 bases lying between them. The CDR3 loop reads CASSLSFAIQETQYF. Written as DNA, the CDR3 is TGTGCCAGCAGCTTATCCTTCGCAATCCAAGAGACCCAGTACTTC.

J is TRBJ1-3 and V is TRBV30; the D is unclear. This CDR3 has 13 amino acids. V dropped 3 bases and J dropped 0 bases, with 6 bases sitting between them. Germline CDR1 reads GTSNPN; CDR2 reads SVGIG (reference sequence). The CDR3 loop reads CAWRPYSGNTIYF. The CDR3 DNA is TGTGCCTGGAGACCTTACTCTGGAAACACCATATATTTT.

The chain employs TRBV2 and TRBJ1-4; D gene unclear. Germline V gives CDR1 SNHLY, CDR2 FYNNEI. The CDR3 covers 15 residues. V shed 2 bases and J shed 0 bases, with 7 bases lying between them. The CDR3 DNA reads as TGTGCCAGCAGTGAAAGCAGAGCAACTAATGAAAAACTGTTTTTT. This gives the protein CASSESRATNEKLFF.

The chain employs TRBV29-1 and TRBJ1-2, with D perhaps TRBD1 (5 bases). This CDR3 contains 14 residues. Trimming removed 5 bases from V and 7 bases from J, with 20 bases in between. CDR1 is SQVTM and CDR2 is ANQGSEA in the germline V gene. CDR3 amino acids: CSVKTVAGPIGYTF. CDR3 nucleotide sequence: TGCAGCGTTAAGACGGTGGCAGGGCCTATTGGCTACACCTTC. Looking up the rest from reference TRBV29-1 and TRBJ1-2 gives the full variable domain: SAVISQKPSRDICQRGTSLTIQCQVDSQVTMMFWYRQQPGQSLTLIATANQGSEATYESGFVIDKFPISRPNLTFSTLTVSNMSPEDSSIYLCSVKTVAGPIGYTFGSGTRLTVV.

V usage is TRBV7-9 and J usage is TRBJ2-5; 8 nucleotides match TRBD1. Germline CDR1 reads SEHNR; CDR2 reads FQNEAQ (reference sequence). V lost 5 bases, J lost 6 bases, and 8 bases stayed unmatched. The CDR3 totals 14 residues. The CDR3 here is CASSLGTGGQTQYF. In DNA form, the CDR3 reads TGTGCCAGCAGCCTGGGGACAGGAGGGCAGACCCAGTACTTC.

The chain links TRBV11-3 to TRBJ2-2; possible D gene TRBD2, 6 bases. Trimming removed 5 bases from V and 10 bases from J, with 17 bases in between. This CDR3 region has 14 residues. Germline loops: CDR1 SGHNT, CDR2 YENEEA. The CDR3 loop reads CASSPGGDYEELFF. The CDR3 region has the DNA TGTGCCAGCAGCCCCGGGGGAGACTACGAGGAGCTGTTTTTT.

The chain carries TRBV28 and TRBJ2-5; D not certain. V was shortened by 4 bases and J by 5 bases, with 17 bases between the two germline ends. The CDR3 contains 15 residues. The germline V gene encodes CDR1 MDHEN and CDR2 SYDVKM. CDR3 DNA: TGTGCCAGCAGTTCCCTAACATATTCCCGGGAGACCCAGTACTTC. Translated: CASSSLTYSRETQYF.

In its sample, this clonotype was seen a few times. The chain has TRBV12-3 or TRBV12-4 and TRBJ1-1; 9 bases agree with TRBD1. This CDR3 contains 14 residues. Trimming at V came to 6 bases and at J to 5 bases, leaving 7 bases not matched to a gene. The CDR3: CASRLTGGGTEAFF. The DNA of the CDR3 is TGTGCCAGCAGACTTACAGGGGGCGGAACTGAAGCTTTCTTT.

This chain uses TRBV3-1 with TRBJ2-7; 8 nucleotides agree with TRBD1. Germline CDR1 reads LGHDT; CDR2 reads YNNKEL (reference sequence). CDR3 size: 13 residues. Trimming took 10 bases from V and 2 from J; bases not matched to a gene: 7. Here the CDR3 reads CATPQGETYEQYF. CDR3 nucleotide sequence: TGTGCCACCCCACAGGGGGAAACCTACGAGCAGTACTTC.

The chain couples TRBV7-9 to TRBJ2-7; 9 bases agree with TRBD1. V was clipped by 5 bases and J by 2 bases; unmatched bases: 16. CDR1 SEHNR and CDR2 FQNEAQ come from the germline V gene (reference sequence). The CDR3 sequence is 18 residues long. CDR3 sequence: CASSQLFPDRGSPYEQYF. The DNA of the CDR3 is TGTGCCAGCAGCCAACTCTTCCCGGACAGGGGCAGCCCCTACGAGCAGTACTTC.

V and J are TRBV7-2 and TRBJ1-5; tentative D call: TRBD1 (6 bases). This CDR3 is 15 amino acids long. V dropped 5 bases and J dropped 5 bases, with 16 bases sitting between them. From germline, CDR1 is SGHTA and CDR2 FQGNSA. The CDR3 loop is CASSLGGTRYQPQHF. The CDR3 DNA reads as TGTGCCAGCAGCCTTGGGGGGACACGATATCAGCCCCAGCATTTT.

The V call is TRBV6-2 or TRBV6-3, the J call TRBJ2-5; 12 bases are shared with TRBD2. V lost 8 bases, J lost 0 bases, and 7 bases stayed unmatched. CDR1 is MNHEY and CDR2 is SVGEGT in the germline V gene. This CDR3 is 16 amino acids long. The CDR3 loop reads CASSTSGSAYQETQYF. For the CDR3, the DNA is TGTGCCAGCTCGACTAGCGGGAGCGCGTACCAAGAGACCCAGTACTTC.

This chain uses TRBV7-9 with TRBJ2-7; 7 nucleotides align to TRBD1. Trimming at V came to 7 bases and at J to 3 bases, leaving 15 bases not matched to a gene. This CDR3 is 16 amino acids long. Per the germline V gene, CDR1 is SEHNR and CDR2 is FQNEAQ (reference sequence). This CDR3 is CASTRQGATTLYEQYF. CDR3 DNA sequence: TGTGCCAGCACTCGACAGGGAGCGACGACCCTCTACGAGCAGTACTTC.

The chain couples TRBV29-1 to TRBJ2-5, with D perhaps being TRBD1 or TRBD2 (5 bases each). The CDR3 runs 10 residues. Trimming shortened V by 5 bases and J by 14 bases, and 15 bases separated the two germline ends. Germline CDR1 SQVTM, CDR2 ANQGSEA. In DNA, the CDR3 is TGCAGCGTTCTGGAAGGGACGGAATACTTC. Encoded protein: CSVLEGTEYF.

The V and J genes are TRBV19 and TRBJ1-5; tentative D call: TRBD1 (5 bases). Germline assignment: CDR1 LNHDA and CDR2 SQIVND (reference sequence). Trimming took off 2 bases at V and 7 bases at J, with 9 bases between the two ends. This CDR3 is built from 13 residues. Written as DNA, the CDR3 is TGTGCCAGTAGTATAAGGGGTCGGCAGCCCCAGCATTTT. It specifies CASSIRGRQPQHF.

V gene TRBV5-1 combines with J gene TRBJ1-2; D is perhaps TRBD1 (6 bases). The germline V gene encodes CDR1 SGHRS and CDR2 YFSETQ. CDR3 length equals 14 residues. V was cut by 0 bases and J by 5 bases, with 11 bases left in between. The CDR3 is CASSLVAGVYGYTF. CDR3 DNA: TGCGCCAGCAGCTTGGTTGCAGGGGTATATGGCTACACCTTC.

The rearrangement joins TRBV24-1 to TRBJ2-3, with D possibly matching TRBD2 (6 bases). This CDR3 comprises 14 residues. V was cut by 1 base and J by 3 bases, with 7 bases left in between. Germline V gives CDR1 KGHDR, CDR2 SFDVKD. The CDR3 DNA reads as TGTGCCACCAGTGATTTTGGGAGGACAGATACGCAGTATTTT. Amino acids: CATSDFGRTDTQYF.

V and J are TRBV4-1 and TRBJ2-1; 9 nucleotides line up with TRBD2. CDR1 is MGHRA and CDR2 is YSYEKL in the germline V gene. V gave up 3 bases and J gave up 1 base; unmatched junction bases: 7. This CDR3 contains 17 residues. CDR3 in amino acids: CASSHLLAGRSYNEQFF. Written as DNA, the CDR3 is TGCGCCAGCAGCCACCTCCTAGCGGGACGATCCTACAATGAGCAGTTCTTC.

V usage is TRBV6-6 and J usage is TRBJ2-4, with TRBD2 matching over 10 bases. The V and J ends lost 4 bases and 8 bases, in that order; junction bases with no gene match: 8. The CDR3 length is 15 residues. Germline CDR1 and CDR2: MNHNY and SVGAGI (reference sequence). CDR3 sequence reads: CASSSEREGSDIQYF. CDR3 nucleotide sequence: TGTGCCAGCAGTTCGGAGCGGGAGGGCAGTGACATTCAGTACTTC.

V and J are TRBV7-8 and TRBJ1-1; D unresolved. Germline CDR1 reads SGHVS; CDR2 reads FQNEAQ. The CDR3 extends over 13 amino acids. With 4 bases removed from V and 4 bases from J, the gap between germline ends came to 10 bases. The CDR3 DNA reads as TGTGCCAGCAGCTCAGACATAGCCACTGAAGCTTTCTTT. This translates into CASSSDIATEAFF.

The chain combines TRBV23-1 with TRBJ2-2; no clear D. TRBV23-1 belongs to the ORF category, with a function that is uncertain. Trimming cost V 4 bases and J 3 bases, with 9 bases left between them. There are 14 residues in the CDR3. The CDR3 nucleotides are TGCGCCAGCAGTCCCGCCCTGGACACCGGGGAGCTGTTTTTT. It codes for CASSPALDTGELFF.

Only one count was recorded for this clonotype. V and J are TRBV7-6 and TRBJ2-5; 10 nucleotides align to TRBD2. The CDR3 has 16 residues. Germline V gives CDR1 SGHVS, CDR2 FNYEAQ. V was clipped by 4 bases and J by 5 bases; unmatched bases: 10. CDR3: CASSSALAGGRETQYF. The CDR3 bases are TGTGCCAGCAGCTCCGCTTTAGCGGGAGGTCGTGAGACCCAGTACTTC.

V gene TRBV29-1 combines with J gene TRBJ1-1; 12 positions agree with TRBD1. The V gene end was trimmed by 4 bases and the J gene end by 6 bases; junction bases not matched to a gene: 9. Germline V gene sequence: CDR1 SQVTM, CDR2 ANQGSEA. This CDR3 comprises 15 residues. The CDR3 DNA is TGCAGCGTTGCCTCCGGGACAGGGGGCGTCGCTGAAGCTTTCTTT. This sequence encodes CSVASGTGGVAEAFF.

This clonotype showed up just once. The V call is TRBV18, the J call TRBJ2-3; 9 bases line up with TRBD1. Germline CDR1 KGHSH, CDR2 LQKENI. The CDR3 has 16 residues. The V gene end was trimmed by 3 bases and the J gene end by 4 bases; junction bases not matched to a gene: 8. CDR3: CASSPFDRGESDTQYF. CDR3 coding DNA: TGTGCCAGCTCACCGTTCGACAGGGGGGAGTCAGATACGCAGTATTTT.

The chain joins TRBV5-1 to TRBJ1-5, with TRBD1 matching over 7 bases. Unmatched junction bases numbered 9, after V lost 5 bases and J lost 7 bases. Germline loops: CDR1 SGHRS, CDR2 YFSETQ. CDR3 length: 14 residues. As DNA, the CDR3 is TGCGCCAGCAGGCCTGGGACAGTTGAACAGCCCCAGCATTTT. The encoded protein is CASRPGTVEQPQHF.